The 19 T cell receptor beta chains below were found in one sample sequenced in a study of post-analysis software for immune sequencing data. Study conclusions and caveats: Patients showed TRBV5-6, TRBV5-1 and TRBV20-1 among roughly 5 TRBV segments more frequent than in controls.

These receptors have no known antigen. Built from TCR beta cDNA, the libraries had unique molecular identifiers in them. TCRdb used MiXCR to reprocess the PCR reads, holding one entry per CDR3 protein. The sample includes about 260,000 distinct CDR3 sequences, around 34% of them seen just once. The sample comprised blood. The source is a girl aged 5 to 17 with multiple sclerosis.

This clonotype has ten or more counts. The chain has TRBV4-1 and TRBJ2-6; no clear D. Looked up from germline, CDR1 is MGHRA and CDR2 is YSYEKL. CDR3 length equals 18 residues. V was pared by 6 bases and J by 0 bases, with 18 bases between. In nucleotides, the CDR3 is TGCGCCAGCAGTCCCCCGGGTCTTCCCCTCTCTGGGGCCAACGTCCTGACTTTC. Translating gives CASSPPGLPLSGANVLTF.

About this clonotype: Given a much more abundant clone one base away, this may be a read error. The chain joins TRBV5-1 to TRBJ1-1; D unresolved. CDR1 and CDR2 (germline): SGHRS, YFSETQ. The ends were cut back, 2 bases at V and 6 bases at J, with 14 bases in the middle. CDR3 length equals 14 residues. The CDR3 DNA follows: TGCGCCAGCAGCTTCGAACTTTCCGGCGCTGAAGCTTTCTTT. This gives the protein CASSFELSGAEAFF.

This clonotype was observed a handful of times. The J gene is TRBJ1-5, the V gene TRBV20-1; 11 positions match TRBD1. Unmatched junction bases numbered 12, after V lost 2 bases and J lost 0 bases. Germline CDR1 DFQATT, CDR2 SNEGSKA (reference sequence). CDR3 length: 19 residues. The CDR3 protein is CSARRTGTGGTYSNQPQHF. The DNA for the CDR3 is TGCAGTGCTAGACGAACCGGGACAGGGGGAACTTATAGCAATCAGCCCCAGCATTTT.

Only one count was recorded for this clonotype. The junction and the germline gene differ at one end; a read error may be behind it. This rearrangement joins TRBV6-5 to TRBJ2-5, with 7 positions matching TRBD1. Judging by the DNA end, TRBJ2-7 fits better; the J call may be wrong. Germline CDR1 MNHEY, CDR2 SVGAGI. This CDR3 region has 16 residues. For the CDR3, the DNA is TGTGCCAACAGTTACGGTTCGGGGACAGCTGACTACGAGCAGTACTTC. It yields the protein CANSYGSGTADYEQYF.

The table lists this clonotype with many counts. The genes are TRBV20-1 and TRBJ2-5; 8 nucleotides agree with TRBD2. The CDR3 is made up of 14 amino acids. Germline-derived CDR1 and CDR2 are DFQATT and SNEGSKA (reference sequence). V lost 6 bases, J lost 2 bases, and 8 bases stayed unmatched. The CDR3 region has the DNA TGCAGTGCCCGCGAGTTAGCGGGGCAAGAGACCCAGTACTTC. Translated, it gives CSARELAGQETQYF.

The gene calls are TRBV24-1 and TRBJ2-5; TRBD1 matches at 7 bases. The CDR3 length is 17 residues. Germline V gene lookup returns CDR1 KGHDR and CDR2 SFDVKD. V trimming: 0 bases; J trimming: 4 bases; junction bases outside the gene matches: 10. CDR3 nucleotide sequence: TGTGCCACCAGTGATTTGGCTACGCCGGGACAGTTAGAGACCCAGTACTTC. This encodes CATSDLATPGQLETQYF.

This clonotype came up once. The chain combines TRBV6-5 with TRBJ1-2, with D maybe TRBD1 (6 bases). V lost 3 bases and J lost 5, with 16 bases in between. CDR1 is MNHEY and CDR2 is SVGAGI in the germline V gene. This CDR3 is built from 15 residues. The CDR3, as DNA: TGTGCCAGCAGTTATTCCCGGACAGCTTCTTATGGCTACACCTTC. Translating it yields CASSYSRTASYGYTF.

In regard to this clonotype: Given a much more abundant clone one base away, this may be a read error. In this CDR3 the conserved last residue, phenylalanine or tryptophan, is missing, so a read error is likely. The V gene is TRBV27, the J gene TRBJ1-2; D is ambiguous. CDR1 and CDR2 from the germline V gene are MNHEY and SMNVEV (reference sequence). Trimming removed 4 bases at V and 3 bases at J, with 15 bases between. The CDR3 is 15 residues long. DNA of the CDR3: TGTGCCAGCAGTTCCTTTGGCGGGCCGGACTATGGCTACACCTGC. Its translation: CASSSFGGPDYGYTC.

J is TRBJ2-1 and V is TRBV5-1; tentative D call: TRBD2 (5 bases). Germline V gene data show CDR1 as SGHRS and CDR2 as YFSETQ. The germline V and J ends were trimmed by 0 bases and 8 bases, with 15 bases remaining between them. The length of the CDR3 is 15 residues. As DNA, the CDR3 is TGCGCCAGCAGCTTGGTGGCAGGAGGTTATGATGAGCAGTTCTTC. Protein: CASSLVAGGYDEQFF.

The chain employs TRBV12-3 or TRBV12-4 and TRBJ2-2; TRBD2 matches 13 bases. The CDR3 totals 16 residues. Germline trimming cut 7 bases from V and 1 base from J; bases unmatched to any gene: 3. The CDR3 coding sequence is TGTGCCAGCATACGGACTAGCGGGGGGAACACCGGGGAGCTGTTTTTT. Amino acid sequence: CASIRTSGGNTGELFF.

The chain links TRBV20-1 to TRBJ1-5; tentatively, D is TRBD1 (5 bases). Germline V gene sequence: CDR1 DFQATT, CDR2 SNEGSKA (reference sequence). V shed 0 bases and J shed 8 bases, with 14 bases lying between them. The CDR3 has 14 residues. The CDR3 sequence: CSARDLGAEEPQHF. The CDR3 bases are TGCAGTGCTAGAGATCTAGGGGCCGAGGAGCCCCAGCATTTT.

The chain is built from TRBV9 and TRBJ2-2; D may be TRBD1 or TRBD2 (6 bases each). CDR3 length: 17 amino acids. The V gene's germline CDR1 is SGDLS and CDR2 YYNGEE. With 4 bases removed from V and 4 bases from J, the gap between germline ends came to 20 bases. In nucleotides, the CDR3 is TGTGCCAGCAGCCCCAGCCCGGGGGCCCTCGGCACCGGGGAGCTGTTTTTT. It specifies CASSPSPGALGTGELFF.

This clonotype showed up many times. The chain recombines TRBV5-1 with TRBJ1-4; D uncertain. V was trimmed by 4 bases and J by 3 bases, leaving 7 bases between them. The CDR3 length is 13 residues. The germline V gene encodes CDR1 SGHRS and CDR2 YFSETQ. DNA of the CDR3: TGCGCCAGCAGCGCTGGACCTAATGAAAAACTGTTTTTT. Translated: CASSAGPNEKLFF.

The chain employs TRBV7-6 and TRBJ2-7; tentative D call: TRBD2 (7 bases). Trimming stripped 4 bases from V and 0 bases from J, with 13 bases between. The CDR3 sequence is 15 residues long. Germline CDR1 and CDR2: SGHVS and FNYEAQ. Here the CDR3 reads CASSSGRGASYEQYF. CDR3 coding DNA: TGTGCCAGCAGCTCTGGGAGGGGGGCCTCCTACGAGCAGTACTTC.

The V call is TRBV5-6, the J call TRBJ2-1; perhaps TRBD2 as D (6 bases). Germline V gene sequence: CDR1 SGHDT, CDR2 YYEEEE. Trimming pared 3 bases from V and 8 bases from J, leaving 15 bases between. This CDR3 spans 14 amino acids. The CDR3 DNA reads TGTGCCAGCAGCTCCGGACTCGCTAGCGATGAGCAGTTCTTC. Encoded protein: CASSSGLASDEQFF.

The table lists this clonotype with many counts. This chain uses TRBV2 with TRBJ2-3; D call uncertain. CDR3 length equals 13 residues. Germline values: CDR1 SNHLY, CDR2 FYNNEI. V was clipped by 7 bases and J by 1 base, with 9 bases between them. In DNA, the CDR3 is TGTGCCAGCAAGGGTCAGGGCACAGATACGCAGTATTTT. It codes for CASKGQGTDTQYF.

V gene TRBV20-1 combines with J gene TRBJ2-3; the match to TRBD2 covers 10 bases. With 6 bases clipped from V and 8 bases from J, the junction kept 20 bases outside the gene matches. CDR3 length equals 17 residues. Germline CDR1 and CDR2: DFQATT and SNEGSKA (reference sequence). CDR3 coding DNA: TGCAGTGCCTTGGACAAAGGGCTAGCGGGAGAGGCGGGTACGCAGTATTTT. Its protein product is CSALDKGLAGEAGTQYF.

The chain couples TRBV7-9 to TRBJ2-1; tentative D call: TRBD2 (6 bases). The length of the CDR3 is 16 residues. Trimming left V 1 base short and J 4 bases short, with 14 bases between. The V gene's germline CDR1 is SEHNR and CDR2 FQNEAQ (reference sequence). This CDR3 is CASSLGTNGAYNEQFF. The CDR3 DNA reads as TGTGCCAGCAGCTTAGGGACTAACGGGGCATACAATGAGCAGTTCTTC.

There are many counts of this clonotype. One base away lies a much larger clone, so this may be a sequencing read error. This chain connects TRBV20-1 to TRBJ1-5; D unresolved. Trimming took off 7 bases at V and 6 bases at J, with 19 bases between the two ends. Germline assignment: CDR1 DFQATT and CDR2 SNEGSKA (reference sequence). CDR3 length equals 14 residues. CDR3 residues: CSVLRERECQPQHF. CDR3 coding DNA: TGCAGTGTTCTCCGGGAGAGGGAATGTCAGCCCCAGCATTTT.